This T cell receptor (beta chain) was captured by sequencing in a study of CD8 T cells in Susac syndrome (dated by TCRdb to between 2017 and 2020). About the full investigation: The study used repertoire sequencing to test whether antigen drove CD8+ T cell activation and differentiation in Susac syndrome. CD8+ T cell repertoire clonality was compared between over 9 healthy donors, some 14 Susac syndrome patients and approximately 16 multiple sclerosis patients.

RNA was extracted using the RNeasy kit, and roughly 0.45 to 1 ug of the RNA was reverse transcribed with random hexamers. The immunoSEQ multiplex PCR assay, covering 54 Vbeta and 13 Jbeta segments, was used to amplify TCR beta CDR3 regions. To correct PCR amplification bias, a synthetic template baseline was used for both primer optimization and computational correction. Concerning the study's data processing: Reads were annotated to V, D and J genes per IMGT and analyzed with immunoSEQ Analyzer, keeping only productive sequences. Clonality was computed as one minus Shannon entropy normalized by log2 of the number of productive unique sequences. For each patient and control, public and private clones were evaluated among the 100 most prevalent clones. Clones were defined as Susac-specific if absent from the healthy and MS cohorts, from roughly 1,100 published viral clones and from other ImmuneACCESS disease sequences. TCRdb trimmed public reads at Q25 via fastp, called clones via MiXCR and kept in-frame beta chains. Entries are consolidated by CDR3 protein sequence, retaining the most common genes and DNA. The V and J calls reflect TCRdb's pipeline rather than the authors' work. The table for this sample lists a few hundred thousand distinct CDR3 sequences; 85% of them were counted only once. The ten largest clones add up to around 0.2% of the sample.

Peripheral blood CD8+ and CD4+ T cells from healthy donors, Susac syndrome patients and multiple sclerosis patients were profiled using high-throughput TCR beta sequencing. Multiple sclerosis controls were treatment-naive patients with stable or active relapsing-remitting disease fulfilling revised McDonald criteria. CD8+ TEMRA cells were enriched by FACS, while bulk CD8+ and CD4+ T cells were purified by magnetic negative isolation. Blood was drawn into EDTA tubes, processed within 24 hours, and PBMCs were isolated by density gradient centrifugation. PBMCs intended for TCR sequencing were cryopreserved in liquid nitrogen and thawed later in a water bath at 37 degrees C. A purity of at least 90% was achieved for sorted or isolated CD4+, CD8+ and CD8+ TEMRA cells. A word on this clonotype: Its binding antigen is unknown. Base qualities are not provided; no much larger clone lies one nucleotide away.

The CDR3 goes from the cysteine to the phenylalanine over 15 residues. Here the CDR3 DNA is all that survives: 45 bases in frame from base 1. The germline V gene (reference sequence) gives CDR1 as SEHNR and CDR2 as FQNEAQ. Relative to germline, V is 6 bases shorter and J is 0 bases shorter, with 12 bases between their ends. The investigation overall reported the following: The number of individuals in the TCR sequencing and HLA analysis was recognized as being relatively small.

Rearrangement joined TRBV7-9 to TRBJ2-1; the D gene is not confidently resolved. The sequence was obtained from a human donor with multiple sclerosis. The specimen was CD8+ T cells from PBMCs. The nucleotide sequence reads TGTGCCAGCAGGACGGGCGTGAGCTCCTACAATGAGCAGTTCTTC. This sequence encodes CASRTGVSSYNEQFF. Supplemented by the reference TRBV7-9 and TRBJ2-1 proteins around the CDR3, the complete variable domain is DTGVSQNPRHKITKRGQNVTFRCDPISEHNRLYWYRQTLGQGPEFLTYFQNEAQLEKSRLLSDRFSAERPKGSFSTLEIQRTEQGDSAMYLCASRTGVSSYNEQFFGPGTRLTVL.